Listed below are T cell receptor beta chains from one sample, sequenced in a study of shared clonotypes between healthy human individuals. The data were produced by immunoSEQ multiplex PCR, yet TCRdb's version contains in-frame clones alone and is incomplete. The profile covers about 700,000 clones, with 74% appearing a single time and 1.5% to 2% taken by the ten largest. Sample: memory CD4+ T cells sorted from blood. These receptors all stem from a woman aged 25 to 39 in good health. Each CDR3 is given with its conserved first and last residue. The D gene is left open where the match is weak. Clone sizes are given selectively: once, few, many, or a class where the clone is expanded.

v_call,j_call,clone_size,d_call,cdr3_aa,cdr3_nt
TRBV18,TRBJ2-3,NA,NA,CASSPIRTTDTQYF,TGTGCCAGCTCACCAATCAGAACAACAGATACGCAGTATTTT
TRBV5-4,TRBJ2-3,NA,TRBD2,CASSTGTSGGTDTQYF,TGTGCCAGCAGCACGGGGACTAGCGGGGGCACAGATACGCAGTATTTT
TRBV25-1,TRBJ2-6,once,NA,CASSEGPSSGANVLTF,TGTGCCAGCAGTGAAGGACCGTCCTCTGGGGCCAACGTCCTGACTTTC
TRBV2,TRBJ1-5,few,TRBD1,CASSPQGVSNQPQHF,TGTGCCAGCAGTCCACAGGGGGTCAGCAATCAGCCCCAGCATTTT
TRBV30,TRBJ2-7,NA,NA,CAWSALAEQYF,TGTGCCTGGAGTGCACTTGCCGAGCAGTACTTC
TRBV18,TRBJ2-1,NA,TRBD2,CASSPDLAGTSYNEQFF,TGTGCCAGCTCACCAGACCTAGCGGGAACTTCCTACAATGAGCAGTTCTTC
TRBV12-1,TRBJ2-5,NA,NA,CASSAQGPQVSETQYF,TGTGCCAGCAGCGCGCAGGGCCCGCAAGTCTCGGAGACCCAGTACTTC
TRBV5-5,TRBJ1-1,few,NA,CASSLHVGLRVEAFF,TGTGCCAGCAGCCTACATGTGGGTCTTAGGGTTGAAGCTTTCTTT
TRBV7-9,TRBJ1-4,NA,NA,CASSQKGSTDTTNEKLFF,TGTGCCAGCAGCCAAAAGGGGTCGACTGATACAACTAATGAAAAACTGTTTTTT
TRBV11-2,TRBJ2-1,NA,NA,CASSQTSPEQFF,TGTGCCAGCAGCCAAACTAGTCCGGAGCAGTTCTTC
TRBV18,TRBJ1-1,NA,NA,CASSPVAANTEAFF,TGTGCCAGCTCACCGGTGGCAGCGAACACTGAAGCTTTCTTT
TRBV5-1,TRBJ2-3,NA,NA,CASSSGRDDTQYF,TGCGCCAGCAGCTCAGGCCGGGACGATACGCAGTATTTT
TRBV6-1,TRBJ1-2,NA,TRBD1,CASSVDRTGVYGYTF,TGTGCCAGCAGCGTCGACCGGACAGGGGTGTATGGCTACACCTTC
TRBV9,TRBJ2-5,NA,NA,CASSVAGSVPPETQYF,TGTGCCAGCAGCGTAGCTGGTAGCGTCCCACCAGAGACCCAGTACTTC
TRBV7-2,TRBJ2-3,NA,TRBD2,CASSLGLAGGDTQYF,TGTGCCAGCAGCTTAGGACTAGCGGGAGGAGATACGCAGTATTTT
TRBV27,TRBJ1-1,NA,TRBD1,CASSPRPQGAKTEAFF,TGTGCCAGCAGTCCCAGACCACAGGGGGCGAAGACTGAAGCTTTCTTT
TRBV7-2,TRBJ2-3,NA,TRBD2,CASSKGLAVTDTQYF,TGTGCCAGCAGCAAGGGACTAGCGGTCACAGATACGCAGTATTTT
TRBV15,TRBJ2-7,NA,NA,CATSRPGEWVEQYF,TGTGCCACCAGCAGGCCGGGGGAGTGGGTCGAGCAGTACTTC
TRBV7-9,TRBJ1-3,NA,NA,CASSLLGNLNGNTIYF,TGTGCCAGCAGCTTATTAGGCAATTTGAATGGAAACACCATATATTTT
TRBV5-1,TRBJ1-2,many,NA,CASSLGDRDNYGYTF,TGCGCCAGCAGCTTGGGCGATCGGGATAACTATGGCTACACCTTC
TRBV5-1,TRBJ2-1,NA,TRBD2,CASSHGLAEYNEQFF,TGCGCCAGCAGTCACGGACTAGCGGAATACAATGAGCAGTTCTTC
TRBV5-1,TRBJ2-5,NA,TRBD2,CASSPTSGAQETQYF,TGCGCCAGCAGCCCCACTAGCGGGGCCCAAGAGACCCAGTACTTC
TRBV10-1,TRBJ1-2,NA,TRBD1,CASSESNRGGDGYTF,TGCGCCAGCAGTGAGTCGAACAGGGGAGGAGATGGCTACACCTTC
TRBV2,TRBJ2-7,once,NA,CASSNRPLYEQYF,TGTGCCAGCAGTAACAGGCCCCTATACGAGCAGTACTTC
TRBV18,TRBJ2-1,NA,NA,CASSPTYNEQFF,TGTGCCAGCTCACCTACCTACAATGAGCAGTTCTTC
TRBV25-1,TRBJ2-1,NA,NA,CASSASSGTYNEQFF,TGTGCCAGCAGTGCCTCCTCCGGGACTTACAATGAGCAGTTCTTC
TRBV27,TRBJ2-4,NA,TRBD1,CATVDRRNIQYF,TGTGCCACGGTGGACAGGAGGAACATTCAGTACTTC
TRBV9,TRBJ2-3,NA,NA,CASSAGHRDSTDTQYF,TGTGCCAGCAGCGCCGGACATCGGGACAGCACAGATACGCAGTATTTT
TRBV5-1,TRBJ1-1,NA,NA,CASSPPGYTEAFF,TGCGCCAGCAGCCCCCCTGGCTACACTGAAGCTTTCTTT
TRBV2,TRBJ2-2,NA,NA,CASSGKGITGELFF,TGTGCCAGCAGTGGAAAGGGTATCACCGGGGAGCTGTTTTTT
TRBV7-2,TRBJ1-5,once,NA,CASSLGRAGNQPQHF,TGTGCCAGCAGCTTAGGTCGGGCAGGGAATCAGCCCCAGCATTTT
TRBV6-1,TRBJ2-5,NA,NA,CASSAQGGETQYF,TGTGCCAGCAGCGCACAGGGTGGGGAGACCCAGTACTTC
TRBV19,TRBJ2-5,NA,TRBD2,CASSRRTSGMGIETQYF,TGTGCCAGTAGTCGCCGGACTAGCGGGATGGGTATCGAGACCCAGTACTTC
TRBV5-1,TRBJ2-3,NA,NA,CASSLGTRGSDTQYF,TGCGCCAGCAGCTTGGGGACTCGCGGGTCAGATACGCAGTATTTT
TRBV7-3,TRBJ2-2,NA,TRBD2,CASSLSWTSETGELFF,TGTGCCAGCAGCTTAAGTTGGACTAGTGAAACCGGGGAGCTGTTTTTT
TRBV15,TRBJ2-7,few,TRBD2,CATSRDSAGENEQYF,TGTGCCACCAGCAGAGATTCGGCGGGAGAGAACGAGCAGTACTTC
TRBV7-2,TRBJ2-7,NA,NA,CASSPREGANEQYF,TGTGCCAGCAGCCCTAGGGAGGGGGCGAACGAGCAGTACTTC
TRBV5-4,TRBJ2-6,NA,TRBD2,CASSWASGSGANVLTF,TGTGCCAGCAGCTGGGCTAGCGGTTCTGGGGCCAACGTCCTGACTTTC
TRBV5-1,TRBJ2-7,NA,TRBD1,CASSFRTGDEEQYF,TGCGCCAGCAGCTTTCGGACAGGGGATGAGGAGCAGTACTTC
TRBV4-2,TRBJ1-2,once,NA,CASSQDRGGSYGYTF,TGTGCCAGCAGCCAAGATCGAGGTGGAAGCTATGGCTACACCTTC